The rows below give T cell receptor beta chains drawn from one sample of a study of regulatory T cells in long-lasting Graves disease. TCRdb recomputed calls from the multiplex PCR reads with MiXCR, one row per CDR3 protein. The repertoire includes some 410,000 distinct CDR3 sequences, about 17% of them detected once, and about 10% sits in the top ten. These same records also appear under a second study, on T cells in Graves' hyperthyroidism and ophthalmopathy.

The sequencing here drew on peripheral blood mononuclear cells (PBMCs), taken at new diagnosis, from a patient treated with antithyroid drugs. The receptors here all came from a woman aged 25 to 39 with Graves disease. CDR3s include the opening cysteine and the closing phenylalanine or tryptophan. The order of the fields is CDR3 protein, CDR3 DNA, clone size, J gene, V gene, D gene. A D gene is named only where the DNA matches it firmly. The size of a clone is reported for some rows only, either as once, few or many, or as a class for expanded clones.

CDR3aa: CASKRDRGEAFF
CDR3nt: TGTGCCAGTAAGAGGGACAGGGGCGAAGCTTTCTTT
abundance: many
j_gene: TRBJ1-1
v_gene: TRBV19
d_gene: TRBD1

CDR3aa: CATSNRPTQGAGTF
CDR3nt: TGTGCCACCAGCAACCGACCCACCCAGGGGGCTGGCACCTTC
abundance: NA
j_gene: TRBJ1-2
v_gene: TRBV15
d_gene: TRBD1

CDR3aa: CASRTGTREQYF
CDR3nt: TGTGCCAGCAGAACCGGGACACGCGAGCAGTACTTC
abundance: many
j_gene: TRBJ2-7
v_gene: TRBV6-2/TRBV6-3
d_gene: NA

CDR3aa: CASSQIGQGESYSNQPQHF
CDR3nt: TGTGCCAGCAGCCAGATAGGACAGGGCGAATCTTATAGCAATCAGCCCCAGCATTTT
abundance: NA
j_gene: TRBJ1-5
v_gene: TRBV16
d_gene: TRBD1

CDR3aa: CASSTRTGNQPQHF
CDR3nt: TGTGCCAGCAGTACAAGGACAGGGAATCAGCCCCAGCATTTT
abundance: many
j_gene: TRBJ1-5
v_gene: TRBV12-3/TRBV12-4
d_gene: TRBD1

CDR3aa: CASSTRQGAEWDYGYTF
CDR3nt: TGTGCCAGCAGTACTCGACAGGGGGCTGAGTGGGACTATGGCTACACCTTC
abundance: many
j_gene: TRBJ1-2
v_gene: TRBV12-3/TRBV12-4
d_gene: TRBD1

CDR3aa: CASSSVQGLGNIQYF
CDR3nt: TGTGCCAGCAGTTCCGTACAGGGCTTAGGAAACATTCAGTACTTC
abundance: NA
j_gene: TRBJ2-4
v_gene: TRBV12-3/TRBV12-4
d_gene: NA

CDR3aa: CATSDLQGQGGETQYF
CDR3nt: TGTGCCACCAGTGATTTGCAGGGACAGGGTGGCGAGACCCAGTACTTC
abundance: many
j_gene: TRBJ2-5
v_gene: TRBV24-1
d_gene: TRBD1

CDR3aa: CSARSTSGNNEQFF
CDR3nt: TGCAGTGCTCGCAGCACTAGCGGTAACAATGAGCAGTTCTTC
abundance: once
j_gene: TRBJ2-1
v_gene: TRBV20-1
d_gene: TRBD2

CDR3aa: CASRGVAGYEQYF
CDR3nt: TGTGCCAGTCGGGGGGTAGCGGGATACGAGCAGTACTTC
abundance: NA
j_gene: TRBJ2-7
v_gene: TRBV19
d_gene: TRBD2

CDR3aa: CASSLGAVNEKLFF
CDR3nt: TGTGCCAGCAGCTTAGGAGCCGTTAATGAAAAACTGTTTTTT
abundance: many
j_gene: TRBJ1-4
v_gene: TRBV7-6
d_gene: NA

CDR3aa: CASSPRYSSGELFF
CDR3nt: TGTGCCAGCAGCCCCCGTTACTCTTCCGGGGAGCTGTTTTTT
abundance: many
j_gene: TRBJ2-2
v_gene: TRBV7-2
d_gene: NA

CDR3aa: CASSPGTGRDEQYF
CDR3nt: TGTGCCAGCTCACCAGGGACAGGGCGGGACGAGCAGTACTTC
abundance: NA
j_gene: TRBJ2-7
v_gene: TRBV18
d_gene: TRBD1

CDR3aa: CSARDGGSGRRSYNEQFF
CDR3nt: TGCAGTGCTAGAGATGGGGGGAGCGGGAGAAGGTCCTACAATGAGCAGTTCTTC
abundance: few
j_gene: TRBJ2-1
v_gene: TRBV20-1
d_gene: TRBD2

CDR3aa: CASSLRSGFYEQYF
CDR3nt: TGTGCCAGCAGTTTGCGATCGGGTTTCTACGAGCAGTACTTC
abundance: many
j_gene: TRBJ2-7
v_gene: TRBV28
d_gene: NA

CDR3aa: CASSRKGLAGLTSGANVLTF
CDR3nt: TGTGCCAGCAGCCGAAAGGGACTAGCGGGCCTTACCTCTGGGGCCAACGTCCTGACTTTC
abundance: NA
j_gene: TRBJ2-6
v_gene: TRBV4-2
d_gene: TRBD2

CDR3aa: CASTGGTPFTDTQYF
CDR3nt: TGTGCCAGTACCGGCGGGACGCCCTTTACGGATACGCAGTATTTT
abundance: few
j_gene: TRBJ2-3
v_gene: TRBV19
d_gene: NA

CDR3aa: CASSLGQGGEQYF
CDR3nt: TGTGCCAGCAGCTTGGGCCAAGGCGGCGAGCAGTACTTC
abundance: many
j_gene: TRBJ2-7
v_gene: TRBV28
d_gene: NA

CDR3aa: CASREEGLAPSSYNEQFF
CDR3nt: TGTGCCAGCAGGGAAGAGGGACTAGCGCCTAGCTCCTACAATGAGCAGTTCTTC
abundance: NA
j_gene: TRBJ2-1
v_gene: TRBV6-1
d_gene: TRBD2

CDR3aa: CASSVPGTANTEAFF
CDR3nt: TGTGCCAGCAGCGTCCCGGGGACAGCCAACACTGAAGCTTTCTTT
abundance: NA
j_gene: TRBJ1-1
v_gene: TRBV7-9
d_gene: TRBD1

CDR3aa: CSASIPGFYEQYF
CDR3nt: TGCAGTGCTAGTATCCCGGGATTCTACGAGCAGTACTTC
abundance: few
j_gene: TRBJ2-7
v_gene: TRBV20-1
d_gene: NA

CDR3aa: CASQDRGLGGYTF
CDR3nt: TGTGCCAGCCAAGACAGGGGGCTTGGTGGCTACACCTTC
abundance: NA
j_gene: TRBJ1-2
v_gene: TRBV12-3/TRBV12-4
d_gene: TRBD1

CDR3aa: CASSLGTDLYEQYF
CDR3nt: TGCGCCAGCAGCTTAGGGACAGACCTGTACGAGCAGTACTTC
abundance: NA
j_gene: TRBJ2-7
v_gene: TRBV5-1
d_gene: TRBD1

CDR3aa: CASSARGTGPEAFF
CDR3nt: TGTGCCAGCAGCGCCAGGGGGACAGGTCCTGAAGCTTTCTTT
abundance: many
j_gene: TRBJ1-1
v_gene: TRBV3-1
d_gene: TRBD1

CDR3aa: CSADSRSQSYEQYF
CDR3nt: TGCAGTGCGGACTCGAGGAGTCAGTCCTACGAGCAGTACTTC
abundance: many
j_gene: TRBJ2-7
v_gene: TRBV20-1
d_gene: NA

CDR3aa: CASSHIIREIPYGYTF
CDR3nt: TGCGCCAGCAGCCATATTATCAGGGAGATCCCATATGGCTACACCTTC
abundance: NA
j_gene: TRBJ1-2
v_gene: TRBV4-1
d_gene: NA

CDR3aa: CASSLAGGPGAFF
CDR3nt: TGTGCCAGCAGCTTAGCGGGGGGGCCCGGAGCTTTCTTT
abundance: NA
j_gene: TRBJ1-1
v_gene: TRBV7-2
d_gene: NA

CDR3aa: CSARSYWHLAGPISSYNEQFF
CDR3nt: TGCAGTGCTAGGTCGTACTGGCACTTAGCGGGACCCATCAGCTCCTACAATGAGCAGTTCTTC
abundance: many
j_gene: TRBJ2-1
v_gene: TRBV20-1
d_gene: TRBD2

CDR3aa: CASSFGAGQGIRGYEQYF
CDR3nt: TGTGCCAGCAGTTTCGGGGCGGGACAGGGGATTCGTGGCTACGAGCAGTACTTC
abundance: many
j_gene: TRBJ2-7
v_gene: TRBV28
d_gene: TRBD1

CDR3aa: CASSYFTGNSNQPQHF
CDR3nt: TGTGCCAGCAGTTACTTTACAGGGAATAGCAATCAGCCCCAGCATTTT
abundance: many
j_gene: TRBJ1-5
v_gene: TRBV6-2/TRBV6-3
d_gene: NA

CDR3aa: CASSLRVVYNEQFF
CDR3nt: TGTGCCAGCAGCTTACGGGTGGTCTACAATGAGCAGTTCTTC
abundance: NA
j_gene: TRBJ2-1
v_gene: TRBV11-2
d_gene: NA

CDR3aa: CASSPDSGLRYGYTF
CDR3nt: TGTGCCAGCAGCCCAGACAGTGGCTTGAGGTATGGCTACACCTTC
abundance: many
j_gene: TRBJ1-2
v_gene: TRBV5-6
d_gene: NA

CDR3aa: CAWSGEQGYGYTF
CDR3nt: TGTGCCTGGAGTGGGGAACAGGGCTATGGCTACACCTTC
abundance: many
j_gene: TRBJ1-2
v_gene: TRBV30
d_gene: NA

CDR3aa: CASSDDGANQPQHF
CDR3nt: TGTGCCAGCAGTGACGACGGGGCGAATCAGCCCCAGCATTTT
abundance: NA
j_gene: TRBJ1-5
v_gene: TRBV27
d_gene: NA

CDR3aa: CASSPWTSSGNTIYF
CDR3nt: TGTGCCAGCTCACCTTGGACGAGCTCTGGAAACACCATATATTTT
abundance: many
j_gene: TRBJ1-3
v_gene: TRBV18
d_gene: NA

CDR3aa: CASSQIGGGQYEQYF
CDR3nt: TGCGCCAGCAGCCAAATAGGGGGAGGGCAGTACGAGCAGTACTTC
abundance: once
j_gene: TRBJ2-7
v_gene: TRBV4-1
d_gene: NA

CDR3aa: CSARDQWGTTDTQYF
CDR3nt: TGCAGTGCTAGAGACCAGTGGGGGACCACAGATACGCAGTATTTT
abundance: many
j_gene: TRBJ2-3
v_gene: TRBV20-1
d_gene: NA

CDR3aa: CATSDARASGTYEQYF
CDR3nt: TGTGCCACCAGTGACGCCCGGGCTAGCGGGACCTACGAGCAGTACTTC
abundance: many
j_gene: TRBJ2-7
v_gene: TRBV24-1
d_gene: TRBD2

CDR3aa: CASSLSPMGEQYF
CDR3nt: TGTGCCAGCAGCTTATCCCCCATGGGCGAGCAGTACTTC
abundance: NA
j_gene: TRBJ2-7
v_gene: TRBV7-9
d_gene: NA

CDR3aa: CASSLNRAESDTQYF
CDR3nt: TGTGCCAGTAGTCTGAACAGGGCAGAGTCAGATACGCAGTATTTT
abundance: few
j_gene: TRBJ2-3
v_gene: TRBV19
d_gene: NA

CDR3aa: CASSLRLADYEQYF
CDR3nt: TGTGCCAGCAGCTTACGACTAGCGGATTACGAGCAGTACTTC
abundance: many
j_gene: TRBJ2-7
v_gene: TRBV11-1
d_gene: TRBD2

CDR3aa: CSARNLRDSPYEQYF
CDR3nt: TGCAGTGCTAGGAACCTTAGGGACAGTCCCTACGAGCAGTACTTC
abundance: many
j_gene: TRBJ2-7
v_gene: TRBV20-1
d_gene: TRBD1

CDR3aa: CASSLAPGLAGGKYF
CDR3nt: TGTGCCAGCAGCTTAGCGCCGGGACTAGCCGGAGGAAAGTATTTT
abundance: many
j_gene: TRBJ2-3
v_gene: TRBV7-9
d_gene: TRBD2

CDR3aa: CASSFSGRANLNTQYF
CDR3nt: TGTGCCAGCAGTTTTAGCGGGAGGGCCAATTTAAATACGCAGTATTTT
abundance: many
j_gene: TRBJ2-3
v_gene: TRBV12-3/TRBV12-4
d_gene: TRBD2

CDR3aa: CASSYSPSYEQYF
CDR3nt: TGTGCCAGCAGTTACTCGCCATCCTACGAGCAGTACTTC
abundance: many
j_gene: TRBJ2-7
v_gene: TRBV6-5
d_gene: NA

CDR3aa: CASSTLGGQGDQETQYF
CDR3nt: TGTGCCAGCAGCACATTAGGCGGACAGGGGGACCAAGAGACCCAGTACTTC
abundance: many
j_gene: TRBJ2-5
v_gene: TRBV13
d_gene: TRBD1

CDR3aa: CATRAGAGSGNTIYF
CDR3nt: TGTGCCACCAGGGCCGGAGCGGGCTCTGGAAACACCATATATTTT
abundance: few
j_gene: TRBJ1-3
v_gene: TRBV24-1
d_gene: NA

CDR3aa: CASSLDRGTGELFF
CDR3nt: TGTGCCAGCAGCTTAGACAGGGGCACCGGGGAGCTGTTTTTT
abundance: many
j_gene: TRBJ2-2
v_gene: TRBV11-2
d_gene: NA

CDR3aa: CASSLLQRSSTGELFF
CDR3nt: TGTGCCAGCAGTTTATTGCAAAGGAGCTCCACCGGGGAGCTGTTTTTT
abundance: NA
j_gene: TRBJ2-2
v_gene: TRBV28
d_gene: NA

CDR3aa: CASSLGGAEYNEQFF
CDR3nt: TGCGCCAGCAGCTTGGGGGGGGCGGAATACAATGAGCAGTTCTTC
abundance: NA
j_gene: TRBJ2-1
v_gene: TRBV5-1
d_gene: NA

CDR3aa: CASTGGWGVDNEQFF
CDR3nt: TGTGCCAGCACCGGGGGTTGGGGGGTCGATAATGAGCAGTTCTTC
abundance: many
j_gene: TRBJ2-1
v_gene: TRBV2
d_gene: NA

CDR3aa: CASSLNQGSYGYTF
CDR3nt: TGTGCCAGCAGTTTAAATCAGGGCAGCTATGGCTACACCTTC
abundance: NA
j_gene: TRBJ1-2
v_gene: TRBV27
d_gene: NA

CDR3aa: CASSLGVRASTDTQYF
CDR3nt: TGTGCCAGCAGCTTAGGTGTCCGTGCTAGCACAGATACGCAGTATTTT
abundance: many
j_gene: TRBJ2-3
v_gene: TRBV7-9
d_gene: NA

CDR3aa: CSARDVAKGTKNIQYF
CDR3nt: TGCAGTGCTAGAGATGTGGCCAAGGGAACCAAAAACATTCAGTACTTC
abundance: many
j_gene: TRBJ2-4
v_gene: TRBV20-1
d_gene: NA